These 8 T cell receptor beta chains were sequenced from one sample in a study of control samples from healthy donors and cancer patients (dated by TCRdb to 2018 to 2020). Library preparation was by the immunoSEQ multiplex PCR assay. TCRdb mirrors the immuneACCESS table, restricted to in-frame sequences. Some clones are absent from its copies; in checked studies, under half trace to an unresolved V gene, and the reason for the others is unknown. The sample table contains around 140,000 clones; only one count was recorded for over 85% of them. Around 7.6% of the sample is taken by the ten largest. The sample consisted of PBMCs. The receptor set was obtained from a man aged 45-60 years with head and neck cancer.

V usage is TRBV6-5 and J usage is TRBJ2-7; the D is unclear. V shed 6 bases and J shed 0 bases, with 15 bases lying between them. The CDR3 extends over 15 amino acids. Germline CDR1 reads MNHEY; CDR2 reads SVGAGI. The CDR3 DNA sequence: TGTGCCAGCAGAGCCGACCTCAGCAGCTCCTACGAGCAGTACTTC. Protein: CASRADLSSSYEQYF.

The rearrangement links TRBV9 to TRBJ1-1; D uncertain. The CDR3 loop spans 14 amino acids. The V gene's germline CDR1 is SGDLS and CDR2 YYNGEE. V was pared by 1 base and J by 7 bases, with 14 bases between. In nucleotides, the CDR3 is TGTGCCAGCAGCGTAATAGCAGGCCCAATTGAAGCTTTCTTT. Translating it yields CASSVIAGPIEAFF.

The chain uses TRBV27 and TRBJ1-6, with 8 bases matching TRBD1. The V gene end was trimmed by 2 bases and the J gene end by 8 bases; junction bases not matched to a gene: 8. The germline V gene encodes CDR1 MNHEY and CDR2 SMNVEV (reference sequence). The CDR3 has 16 amino acids. The CDR3 nucleotides are TGTGCCAGCAGTTTAAGGGCAGGGGGCGACTATTCACCCCTCCACTTT. This codes for CASSLRAGGDYSPLHF.

The rearrangement uses TRBV10-3 and TRBJ2-3; maybe TRBD1 (6 bases). CDR3 length equals 14 residues. Looked up from germline, CDR1 is ENHRY and CDR2 is SYGVKD. The germline V and J ends were trimmed by 4 bases and 2 bases, with 10 bases remaining between them. In nucleotides, the CDR3 is TGTGCCATCAGTGGGGGGCCCACCACAGATACGCAGTATTTT. This gives the protein CAISGGPTTDTQYF.

The chain links TRBV7-6 to TRBJ2-1; possibly TRBD2 for D (5 bases). Germline V gene sequence: CDR1 SGHVS, CDR2 FNYEAQ. Trimming cost V 2 bases and J 0 bases, with 17 bases left between them. This CDR3 region has 18 residues. CDR3 coding DNA: TGTGCCAGCAGCTTAATGGTAGCGACCGGGATCTCCTACAATGAGCAGTTCTTC. It codes for CASSLMVATGISYNEQFF.

CDR3 nucleotide sequence: TGCGCCAGCAGCTTGGAGGTGGGACTCGTGAGGGGGGATACGCAGTATTTT. As protein: CASSLEVGLVRGDTQYF. This sequence joins TRBV5-1 and TRBJ2-3; D may be TRBD1 or TRBD2 (6 bases each). The CDR3 is 17 amino acids. The V end lost 0 bases, the J end lost 6 bases, and 20 bases lay between the germline ends. Germline V lookup: CDR1 SGHRS, CDR2 YFSETQ. The full variable domain, with the rest looked up from reference TRBV5-1 and TRBJ2-3, is KAGVTQTPRYLIKTRGQQVTLSCSPISGHRSVSWYQQTPGQGLQFLFEYFSETQRNKGNFPGRFSGRQFSNSRSEMNVSTLELGDSALYLCASSLEVGLVRGDTQYFGPGTRLTVL.

The chain has TRBV24-1 and TRBJ2-1, with TRBD2 matching over 7 bases. With V trimmed by 4 bases and J by 5 bases, 7 bases remained unmatched. Per germline, CDR1 KGHDR and CDR2 SFDVKD. This CDR3 has 15 residues. The CDR3 bases are TGTGCCACCAGTGACCCGGGACTACAAAACAATGAGCAGTTCTTC. Its translation: CATSDPGLQNNEQFF.

This chain joins TRBV10-1 and TRBJ2-3; perhaps TRBD1 as D (5 bases). Germline assignment: CDR1 WNHNN and CDR2 SYGVQD (reference sequence). Deletions cut 2 bases from V and 6 bases from J, with 9 bases between. This CDR3 region has 13 residues. The CDR3 region has the DNA TGCGCCAGCAGTGAGCTGACAGTGGATACGCAGTATTTT. Its translation: CASSELTVDTQYF.